Detailed here is one T cell receptor beta chain. The antigen remains unidentified. This sample was included in a study of cytomegalovirus exposure and HLA in healthy donors. The study's findings and limits: Serostatus for CMV was the only available immune exposure information. When a later analysis was performed, an Asian-associated ancestry cluster reportedly had fewer N-insertions than the approximately 600-donor mean.

Primers: 60 Vbeta forward and 13 Jbeta reverse. Sequencing was performed with immunoSEQ multiplex PCR; in TCRdb, only in-frame clones are kept and a portion is missing. This repertoire shows about 190,000 clones, roughly four fifths found once; its top ten account for 3% to 4%. Trimming stripped 3 bases from V and 9 bases from J, with 15 bases between. Germline V gene sequence: CDR1 SNHLY, CDR2 FYNNEI. This CDR3 spans 14 amino acids. Material for sequencing was PBMCs. The chain combines TRBV2 with TRBJ1-5; D is possibly TRBD1 (6 bases). The TCR comes from a woman in her 30s in good health and CMV-seropositive. Here the CDR3 reads CASSESRGSWPQHF. The CDR3 coding sequence is TGTGCCAGCAGTGAGTCCAGGGGAAGTTGGCCCCAGCATTTT.